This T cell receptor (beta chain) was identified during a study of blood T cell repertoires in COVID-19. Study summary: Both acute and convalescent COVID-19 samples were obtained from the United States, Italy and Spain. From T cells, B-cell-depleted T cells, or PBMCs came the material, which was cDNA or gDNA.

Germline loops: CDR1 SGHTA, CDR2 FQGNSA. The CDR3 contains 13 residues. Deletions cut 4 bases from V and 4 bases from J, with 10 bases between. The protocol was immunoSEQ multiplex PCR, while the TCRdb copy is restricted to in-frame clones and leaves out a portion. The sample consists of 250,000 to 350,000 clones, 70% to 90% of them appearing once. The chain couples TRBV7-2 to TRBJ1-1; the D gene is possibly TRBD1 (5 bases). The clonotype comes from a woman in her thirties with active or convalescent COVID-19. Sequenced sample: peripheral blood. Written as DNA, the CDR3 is TGTGCCAGCAGCTCCCCAGGGATCACTGAAGCTTTCTTT. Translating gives CASSSPGITEAFF. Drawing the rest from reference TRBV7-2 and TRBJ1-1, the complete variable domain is GAGVSQSPSNKVTEKGKDVELRCDPISGHTALYWYRQSLGQGLEFLIYFQGNSAPDKSGLPSDRFSAERTGGSVSTLTIQRTQQEDSAVYLCASSSPGITEAFFGQGTRLTVV.